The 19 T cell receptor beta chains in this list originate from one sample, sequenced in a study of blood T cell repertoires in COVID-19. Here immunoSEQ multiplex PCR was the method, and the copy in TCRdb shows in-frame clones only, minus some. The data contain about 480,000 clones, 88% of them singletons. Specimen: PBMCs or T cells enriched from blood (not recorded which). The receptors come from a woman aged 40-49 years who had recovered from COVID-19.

The CDR3 protein is CASSYPAPGVGNQPQHF. The CDR3, as DNA: TGTGCCAGCAGTTATCCTGCCCCGGGAGTTGGCAATCAGCCCCAGCATTTT. The rearrangement uses TRBV6-2 or TRBV6-3 and TRBJ1-5; D remains ambiguous. Germline V gene data show CDR1 as MNHEY and CDR2 as SVGEGT. V was cut by 3 bases and J by 2 bases, with 17 bases left in between. This CDR3 region has 17 residues.

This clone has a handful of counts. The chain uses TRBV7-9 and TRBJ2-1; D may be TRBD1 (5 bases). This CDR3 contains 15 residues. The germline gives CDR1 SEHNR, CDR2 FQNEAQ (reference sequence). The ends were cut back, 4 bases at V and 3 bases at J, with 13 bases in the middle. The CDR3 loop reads CASSSTGPGYNEQFF. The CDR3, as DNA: TGTGCCAGCAGCTCAACAGGTCCAGGCTACAATGAGCAGTTCTTC. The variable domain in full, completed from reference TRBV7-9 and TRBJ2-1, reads DTGVSQNPRHKITKRGQNVTFRCDPISEHNRLYWYRQTLGQGPEFLTYFQNEAQLEKSRLLSDRFSAERPKGSFSTLEIQRTEQGDSAMYLCASSSTGPGYNEQFFGPGTRLTVL.

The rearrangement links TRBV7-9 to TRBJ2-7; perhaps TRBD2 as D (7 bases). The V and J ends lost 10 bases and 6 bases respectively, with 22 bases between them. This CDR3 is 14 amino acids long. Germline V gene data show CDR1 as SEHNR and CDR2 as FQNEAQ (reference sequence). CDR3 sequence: CATSPLRGGLEQYF. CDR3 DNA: TGTGCCACCTCCCCCCTCAGGGGAGGGCTCGAGCAGTACTTC.

The DNA for the CDR3 is TGTGCCAGCAGCCAAGATCGGCAACGGAGCTTTCTAGCTTTCTTT. Protein: CASSQDRQRSFLAFF. The chain recombines TRBV14 with TRBJ1-1; unclear D gene. There are 15 residues in the CDR3. CDR1 and CDR2 from the germline V gene are SGHDN and FVKESK. V lost 0 bases, J lost 10 bases, and 18 bases lay in between.

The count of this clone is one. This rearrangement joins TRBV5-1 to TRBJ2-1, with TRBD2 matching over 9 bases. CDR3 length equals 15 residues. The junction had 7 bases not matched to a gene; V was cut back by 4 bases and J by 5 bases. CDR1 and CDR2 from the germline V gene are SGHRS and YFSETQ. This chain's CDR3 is CASSPASGIDNEQFF. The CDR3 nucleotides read TGCGCCAGCAGCCCCGCTAGCGGGATCGACAATGAGCAGTTCTTC. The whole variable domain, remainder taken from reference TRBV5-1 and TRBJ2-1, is KAGVTQTPRYLIKTRGQQVTLSCSPISGHRSVSWYQQTPGQGLQFLFEYFSETQRNKGNFPGRFSGRQFSNSRSEMNVSTLELGDSALYLCASSPASGIDNEQFFGPGTRLTVL.

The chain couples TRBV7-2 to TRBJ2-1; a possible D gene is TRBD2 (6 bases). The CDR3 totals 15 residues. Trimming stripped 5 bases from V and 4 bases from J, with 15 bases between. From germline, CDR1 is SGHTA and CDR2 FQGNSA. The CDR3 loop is CASSLTGTYYNEQFF. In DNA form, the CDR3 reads TGTGCCAGCAGCCTCACCGGGACTTATTACAATGAGCAGTTCTTC.

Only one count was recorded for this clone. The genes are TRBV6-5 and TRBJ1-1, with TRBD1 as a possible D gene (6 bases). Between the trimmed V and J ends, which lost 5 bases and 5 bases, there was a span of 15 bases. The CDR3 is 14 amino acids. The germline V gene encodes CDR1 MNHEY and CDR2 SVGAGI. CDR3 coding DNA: TGTGCCAGCAGTCCAAAAAACAGGGTAACTGAAGCTTTCTTT. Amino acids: CASSPKNRVTEAFF.

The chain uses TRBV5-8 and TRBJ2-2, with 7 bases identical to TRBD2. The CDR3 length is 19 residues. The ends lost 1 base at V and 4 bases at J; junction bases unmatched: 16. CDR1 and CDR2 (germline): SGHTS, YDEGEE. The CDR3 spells CASSLNGMGEGSLTGELFF. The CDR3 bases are TGTGCCAGCAGCTTGAACGGAATGGGGGAGGGCAGCCTCACCGGGGAGCTGTTTTTT.

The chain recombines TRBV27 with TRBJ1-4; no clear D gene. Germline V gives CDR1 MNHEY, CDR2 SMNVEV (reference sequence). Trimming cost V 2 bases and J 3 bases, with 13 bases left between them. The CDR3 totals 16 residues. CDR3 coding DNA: TGTGCCAGCAGTTTAGCCCCCCGGAGAGCTAATGAAAAACTGTTTTTT. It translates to CASSLAPRRANEKLFF.

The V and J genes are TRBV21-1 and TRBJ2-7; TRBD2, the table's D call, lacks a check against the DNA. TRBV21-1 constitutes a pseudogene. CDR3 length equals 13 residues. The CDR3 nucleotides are TGTGCCAGCAGCACTACTAGGTCCTACGAGCAGTACTTC. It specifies CASSTTRSYEQYF.

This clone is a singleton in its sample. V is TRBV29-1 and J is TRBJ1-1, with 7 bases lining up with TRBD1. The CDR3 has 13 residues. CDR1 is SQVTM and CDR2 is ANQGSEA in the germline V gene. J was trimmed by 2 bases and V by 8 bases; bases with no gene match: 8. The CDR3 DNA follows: TGCAGCCCCAGGACAGGAAATAACACTGAAGCTTTCTTT. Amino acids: CSPRTGNNTEAFF.

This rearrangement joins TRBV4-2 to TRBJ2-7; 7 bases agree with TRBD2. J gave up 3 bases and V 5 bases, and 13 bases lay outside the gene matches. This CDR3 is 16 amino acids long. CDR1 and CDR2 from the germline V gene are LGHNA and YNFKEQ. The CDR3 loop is CASSVAGGSGVYEQYF. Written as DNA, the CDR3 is TGTGCCAGCAGCGTAGCGGGCGGGAGCGGGGTCTACGAGCAGTACTTC.

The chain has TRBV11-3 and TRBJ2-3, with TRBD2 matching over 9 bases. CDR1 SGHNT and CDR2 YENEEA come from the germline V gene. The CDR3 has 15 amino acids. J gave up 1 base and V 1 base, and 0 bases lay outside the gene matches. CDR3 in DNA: TGTGCCAGCAGCTTAGGGACTAGCGGCACAGATACGCAGTATTTT. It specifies CASSLGTSGTDTQYF. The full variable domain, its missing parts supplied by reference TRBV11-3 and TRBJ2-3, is EAGVVQSPRYKIIEKKQPVAFWCNPISGHNTLYWYLQNLGQGPELLIRYENEEAVDDSQLPKDRFSAERLKGVDSTLKIQPAELGDSAVYLCASSLGTSGTDTQYFGPGTRLTVL.

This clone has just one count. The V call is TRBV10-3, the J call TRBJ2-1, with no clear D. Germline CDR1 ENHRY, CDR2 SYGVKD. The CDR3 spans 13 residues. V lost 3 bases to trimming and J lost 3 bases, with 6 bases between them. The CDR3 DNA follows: TGTGCCATCAGTGATTCTTACTACAATGAGCAGTTCTTC. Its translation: CAISDSYYNEQFF.

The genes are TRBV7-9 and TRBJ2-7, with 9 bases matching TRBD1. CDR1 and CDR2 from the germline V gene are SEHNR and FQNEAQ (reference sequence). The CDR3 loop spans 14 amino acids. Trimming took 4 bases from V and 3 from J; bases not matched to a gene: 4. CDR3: CASSSTGGNYEQYF. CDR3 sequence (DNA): TGTGCCAGCAGCTCGACAGGGGGAAACTACGAGCAGTACTTC. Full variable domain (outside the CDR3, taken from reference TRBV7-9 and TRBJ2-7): DTGVSQNPRHKITKRGQNVTFRCDPISEHNRLYWYRQTLGQGPEFLTYFQNEAQLEKSRLLSDRFSAERPKGSFSTLEIQRTEQGDSAMYLCASSSTGGNYEQYFGPGTRLTVT.

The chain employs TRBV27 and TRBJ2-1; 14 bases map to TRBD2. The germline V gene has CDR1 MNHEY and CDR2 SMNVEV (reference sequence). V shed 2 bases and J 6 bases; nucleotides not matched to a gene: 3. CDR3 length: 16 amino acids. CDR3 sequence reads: CASSLIGTSGSNEQFF. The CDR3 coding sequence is TGTGCCAGCAGTTTAATCGGGACTAGCGGGAGCAATGAGCAGTTCTTC.

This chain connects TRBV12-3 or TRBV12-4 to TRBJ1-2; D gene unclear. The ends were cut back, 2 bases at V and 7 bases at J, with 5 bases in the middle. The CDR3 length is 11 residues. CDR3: CASSLWPGYTF. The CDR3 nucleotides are TGTGCCAGCAGTTTATGGCCTGGCTACACCTTC.

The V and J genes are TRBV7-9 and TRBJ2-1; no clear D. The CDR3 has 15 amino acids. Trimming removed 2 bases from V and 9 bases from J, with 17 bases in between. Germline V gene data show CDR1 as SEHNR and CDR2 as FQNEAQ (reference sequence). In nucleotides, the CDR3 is TGTGCCAGCAGCTTACCCCTATCCGACAACACTGAGCAGTTCTTC. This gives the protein CASSLPLSDNTEQFF.

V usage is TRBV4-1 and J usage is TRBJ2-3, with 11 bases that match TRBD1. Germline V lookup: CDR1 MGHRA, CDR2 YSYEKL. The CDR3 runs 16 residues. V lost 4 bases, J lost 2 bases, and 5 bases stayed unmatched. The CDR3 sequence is CASSLWTGGNTDTQYF. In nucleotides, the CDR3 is TGCGCCAGCAGCCTATGGACAGGGGGCAACACAGATACGCAGTATTTT.